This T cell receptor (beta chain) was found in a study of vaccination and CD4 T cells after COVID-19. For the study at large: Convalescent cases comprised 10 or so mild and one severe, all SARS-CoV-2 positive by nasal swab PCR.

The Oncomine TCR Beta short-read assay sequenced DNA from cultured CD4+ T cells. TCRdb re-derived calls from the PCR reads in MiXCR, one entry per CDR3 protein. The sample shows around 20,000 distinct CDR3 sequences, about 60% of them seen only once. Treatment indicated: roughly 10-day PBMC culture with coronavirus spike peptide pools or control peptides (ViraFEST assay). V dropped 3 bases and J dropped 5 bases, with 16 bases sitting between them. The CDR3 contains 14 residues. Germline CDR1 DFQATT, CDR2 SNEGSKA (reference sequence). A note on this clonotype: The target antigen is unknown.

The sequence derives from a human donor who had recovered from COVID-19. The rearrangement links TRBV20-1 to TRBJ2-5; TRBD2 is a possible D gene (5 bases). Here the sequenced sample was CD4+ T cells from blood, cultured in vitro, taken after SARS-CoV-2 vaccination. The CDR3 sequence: CSASLAVFRETQYF. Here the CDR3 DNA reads TGCAGTGCTAGTCTAGCAGTGTTTCGGGAGACCCAGTACTTC.